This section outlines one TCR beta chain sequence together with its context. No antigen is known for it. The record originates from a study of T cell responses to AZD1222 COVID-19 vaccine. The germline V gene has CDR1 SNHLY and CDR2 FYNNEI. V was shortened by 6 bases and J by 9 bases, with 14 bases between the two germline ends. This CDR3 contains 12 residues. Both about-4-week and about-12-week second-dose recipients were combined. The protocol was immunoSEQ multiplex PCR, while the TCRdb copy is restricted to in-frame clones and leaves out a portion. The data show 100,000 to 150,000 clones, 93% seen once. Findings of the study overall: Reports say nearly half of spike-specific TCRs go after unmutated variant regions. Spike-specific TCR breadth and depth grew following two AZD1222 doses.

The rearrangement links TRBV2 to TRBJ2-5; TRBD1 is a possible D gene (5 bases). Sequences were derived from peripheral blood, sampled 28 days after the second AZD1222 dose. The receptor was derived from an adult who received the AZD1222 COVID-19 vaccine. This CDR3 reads CASSGPRAPQYF. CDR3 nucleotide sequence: TGTGCCAGCAGCGGCCCCAGGGCTCCCCAGTACTTC.